The 27 T cell receptor beta chains in this list originate from one sample, sequenced in a study of cytomegalovirus exposure and HLA in healthy donors. It was with 60 Vbeta and 13 Jbeta primers that the PCR ran. Profiling relied on immunoSEQ multiplex PCR, and the TCRdb table lists in-frame clones only, not all of them. Of about 170,000 clones listed, 75% to 90% were seen once; the top ten hold less than 2.5%. Sample: PBMCs. The receptors originated from a male donor in good health and CMV-seronegative.

The chain employs TRBV2 and TRBJ2-7; 7 positions match TRBD2. V shed 7 bases and J 1 base; nucleotides not matched to a gene: 10. The germline CDR1 and CDR2 sequences are SNHLY and FYNNEI. The CDR3 consists of 15 residues. The CDR3 bases are TGTGCCAGCAACGAACGCCCGGGGGGATCCTACGAGCAGTACTTC. Protein: CASNERPGGSYEQYF. Combining the CDR3 with reference TRBV2 and TRBJ2-7 gives the whole variable domain EPEVTQTPSHQVTQMGQEVILRCVPISNHLYFYWYRQILGQKVEFLVSFYNNEISEKSEIFDDQFSVERPDGSNFTLKIRSTKLEDSAMYFCASNERPGGSYEQYFGPGTRLTVT.

This chain joins TRBV2 and TRBJ1-5, with a possible D match to TRBD1 (6 bases). Looked up from germline, CDR1 is SNHLY and CDR2 is FYNNEI. The ends were cut back, 4 bases at V and 8 bases at J, with 15 bases in the middle. The CDR3 is made up of 14 amino acids. The DNA for the CDR3 is TGTGCCAGCAGTGTTCCGGGGGGCTTTAAGCCCCAGCATTTT. Encoded protein: CASSVPGGFKPQHF.

V gene TRBV6-5 combines with J gene TRBJ1-6, with 7 bases fitting TRBD1. This CDR3 is 13 amino acids long. The trim removed 5 bases at V and 7 bases at J, leaving 2 bases unmatched. From germline, CDR1 is MNHEY and CDR2 SVGAGI. The CDR3 DNA sequence: TGTGCCAGCAGTGGACAGGCGAATTCACCCCTCCACTTT. This gives the protein CASSGQANSPLHF.

This clone turned up a few times. V gene TRBV10-1 combines with J gene TRBJ1-2; D not certain. V was clipped by 0 bases and J by 4 bases, with 6 bases between them. The CDR3 is 13 residues long. Germline V gene sequence: CDR1 WNHNN, CDR2 SYGVQD (reference sequence). The CDR3 spells CASSESYSYGYTF. The DNA for the CDR3 is TGCGCCAGCAGTGAGTCTTACAGCTATGGCTACACCTTC.

This clone was detected once. This sequence joins TRBV19 and TRBJ1-5; a possible D gene is TRBD1 (6 bases). Trimming removed 9 bases at V and 1 base at J, with 10 bases between. In germline, CDR1 is LNHDA, CDR2 SQIVND (reference sequence). CDR3 size: 13 residues. Here the CDR3 reads CARYRESNQPQHF. CDR3 coding DNA: TGTGCCAGGTACAGGGAGAGCAATCAGCCCCAGCATTTT.

The chain is built from TRBV15 and TRBJ1-1; 10 bases agree with TRBD1. Germline values: CDR1 LNHNV, CDR2 YYDKDF (reference sequence). J was trimmed by 4 bases and V by 5 bases; bases with no gene match: 7. CDR3 length: 15 residues. CDR3 protein: CATSARTGGVTEAFF. CDR3 nucleotides: TGTGCCACCAGCGCACGGACAGGGGGGGTCACTGAAGCTTTCTTT. Combining the CDR3 with reference TRBV15 and TRBJ1-1 gives the whole variable domain DAMVIQNPRYQVTQFGKPVTLSCSQTLNHNVMYWYQQKSSQAPKLLFHYYDKDFNNEADTPDNFQSRRPNTSFCFLDIRSPGLGDTAMYLCATSARTGGVTEAFFGQGTRLTVV.

This sequence joins TRBV5-8 and TRBJ2-1; 8 nucleotides line up with TRBD2. Germline V gives CDR1 SGHTS, CDR2 YDEGEE. J gave up 4 bases and V 4 bases, and 13 bases lay outside the gene matches. This CDR3 is built from 17 residues. The CDR3 nucleotides are TGTGCCAGCAGCCCTTTCGGGGGGGTTGGGACTTACAATGAGCAGTTCTTC. It codes for CASSPFGGVGTYNEQFF.

The table lists this clone with a few counts. V and J are TRBV27 and TRBJ2-7; TRBD2 might be the D (6 bases). Germline V gene lookup returns CDR1 MNHEY and CDR2 SMNVEV (reference sequence). This CDR3 region has 14 residues. Trimming removed 3 bases from V and 2 bases from J, with 11 bases in between. CDR3 in DNA: TGTGCCAGCAGTTTCCTAGGACTAACCTACGAGCAGTACTTC. Encoded protein: CASSFLGLTYEQYF.

The J gene is TRBJ2-1, the V gene TRBV29-1, with 10 bases aligning to TRBD1. The germline gives CDR1 SQVTM, CDR2 ANQGSEA. The CDR3 sequence is 14 residues long. V lost 4 bases, J lost 4 bases, and 4 bases stayed unmatched. The CDR3, as DNA: TGCAGCGTTGGTGGGACAGGGGTTTACAATGAGCAGTTCTTC. Its translation: CSVGGTGVYNEQFF.

This chain uses TRBV30 with TRBJ1-6; TRBD1 might be the D (5 bases). Per the germline V gene, CDR1 is GTSNPN and CDR2 is SVGIG (reference sequence). The CDR3 length is 16 residues. V shed 0 bases and J shed 5 bases, with 14 bases lying between them. As DNA, the CDR3 is TGTGCCTGGAGTGTACTCTCCAGGGCTAATAATTCACCCCTCCACTTT. It encodes CAWSVLSRANNSPLHF.

The chain combines TRBV6-1 with TRBJ2-7; TRBD1 agrees at 9 bases. CDR1 is MNHNS and CDR2 is SASEGT in the germline V gene. CDR3 length: 14 residues. Trimming at V came to 4 bases and at J to 6 bases, leaving 7 bases not matched to a gene. CDR3 in DNA: TGTGCCAGCAGTGGCGCGACAGGGGGGGTCGAGCAGTACTTC. Translating gives CASSGATGGVEQYF.

As concerns this clone: This same CDR3 is encoded by further DNA sequences in the sample. The V gene is TRBV18, the J gene TRBJ2-7, with 7 bases identical to TRBD1. J was trimmed by 1 base and V by 3 bases; bases with no gene match: 3. The CDR3 totals 14 residues. CDR1 and CDR2 from the germline V gene are KGHSH and LQKENI. CDR3 in amino acids: CASSPDRSSYEQYF. DNA of the CDR3: TGTGCCAGCTCACCGGACAGGAGTTCCTACGAGCAGTACTTC.

The chain has TRBV4-3 and TRBJ2-1, with TRBD2 as a possible D gene (6 bases). Germline-derived CDR1 and CDR2 are LGHNA and YSLEER. CDR3 size: 17 residues. Trimming pared 0 bases from V and 4 bases from J, leaving 16 bases between. CDR3 sequence reads: CASSQELGGTFYNEQFF. The CDR3 DNA is TGCGCCAGCAGCCAAGAGCTCGGGGGAACCTTTTACAATGAGCAGTTCTTC.

The rearrangement uses TRBV18 and TRBJ1-1; a possible D gene is TRBD1 (6 bases). Germline CDR1 and CDR2: KGHSH and LQKENI. CDR3 size: 14 residues. Trimming cost V 1 base and J 7 bases, with 13 bases left between them. The CDR3, as DNA: TGTGCCAGCTCACCACAATCAGGGGATATTGAAGCTTTCTTT. Translation gives CASSPQSGDIEAFF.

This clone has more than one count but fewer than ten. The chain links TRBV2 to TRBJ2-3; 12 bases match TRBD1. The V gene end was trimmed by 2 bases and the J gene end by 2 bases; junction bases not matched to a gene: 11. The CDR3 is 19 residues long. Germline assignment: CDR1 SNHLY and CDR2 FYNNEI. The CDR3 is CASSEPGTGGAFYTDTQYF. The CDR3 coding sequence is TGTGCCAGCAGTGAACCAGGGACAGGGGGCGCCTTTTACACAGATACGCAGTATTTT.

The rearrangement links TRBV6-5 to TRBJ1-4, with D possibly matching TRBD1 (5 bases). V was shortened by 2 bases and J by 8 bases, with 12 bases between the two germline ends. The CDR3 runs 14 residues. From germline, CDR1 is MNHEY and CDR2 SVGAGI. The CDR3 is CASSYGLGGEKLFF. The DNA for the CDR3 is TGTGCCAGCAGTTACGGGCTGGGGGGGGAAAAACTGTTTTTT.

The chain joins TRBV7-2 to TRBJ2-4; D is possibly TRBD1 (5 bases). Per germline, CDR1 SGHTA and CDR2 FQGNSA. The CDR3 is made up of 14 amino acids. The ends were cut back, 1 base at V and 6 bases at J, with 10 bases in the middle. CDR3 region: CASSLGPQGNIQYF. In DNA, the CDR3 is TGTGCCAGCAGCTTAGGCCCCCAGGGAAACATTCAGTACTTC.

The chain carries TRBV5-1 and TRBJ2-1, with D hard to call. CDR3 length: 14 amino acids. Germline values: CDR1 SGHRS, CDR2 YFSETQ. The V end lost 3 bases, the J end lost 0 bases, and 7 bases lay between the germline ends. The CDR3, as DNA: TGCGCCAGCAGCTATGACACCTCCTACAATGAGCAGTTCTTC. This translates into CASSYDTSYNEQFF.

The chain links TRBV5-1 to TRBJ2-3; 8 positions agree with TRBD2. V shed 3 bases, J shed 2 bases, and the junction held 5 bases outside the gene matches. The CDR3 spans 15 residues. Germline lookup yields CDR1 SGHRS and CDR2 YFSETQ. The CDR3 spells CASSWGTSYTDTQYF. CDR3 DNA: TGCGCCAGCAGCTGGGGGACTAGTTACACAGATACGCAGTATTTT.

The V gene is TRBV7-6, the J gene TRBJ1-5, with 10 bases identical to TRBD1. The CDR3 length is 17 residues. Looked up from germline, CDR1 is SGHVS and CDR2 is FNYEAQ. Trimming took 2 bases from V and 3 from J; bases not matched to a gene: 7. In nucleotides, the CDR3 is TGTGCCAGCAGCTTATGGGTCGGGACAGGGGTCAATCAGCCCCAGCATTTT. It yields the protein CASSLWVGTGVNQPQHF.

The chain combines TRBV11-2 with TRBJ2-5; possibly TRBD2 for D (5 bases). The CDR3 loop spans 18 amino acids. Trimming stripped 0 bases from V and 5 bases from J, with 22 bases between. The germline V gene encodes CDR1 SGHAT and CDR2 FQNNGV. The DNA of the CDR3 is TGTGCCAGCAGCTTAGATCGGGATTTTTGGGGTGCTGACGAGACCCAGTACTTC. This gives the protein CASSLDRDFWGADETQYF.

This sequence joins TRBV7-8 and TRBJ1-1; D is possibly TRBD1 (5 bases). In germline, CDR1 is SGHVS, CDR2 FQNEAQ. CDR3 length: 14 amino acids. Trimming removed 6 bases from V and 1 base from J, with 12 bases in between. The CDR3 coding sequence is TGTGCCAGCAGTCCGGGACTTTCGAACACTGAAGCTTTCTTT. It specifies CASSPGLSNTEAFF.

This clone was seen once. The chain couples TRBV6-5 to TRBJ2-7; possibly TRBD2 for D (6 bases). This CDR3 is 12 amino acids long. V shed 11 bases and J shed 4 bases, with 15 bases lying between them. Germline values: CDR1 MNHEY, CDR2 SVGAGI. The chain's CDR3 is CAVRRGPYEQYF. In DNA form, the CDR3 reads TGTGCCGTCAGGAGGGGACCGTACGAGCAGTACTTC.

The CDR3 DNA follows: TGCGCCAGCAGCTTTGGACAGGGGGTTGCCGGTTATGGCTACACCTTC. It is translated as CASSFGQGVAGYGYTF. V gene TRBV5-1 combines with J gene TRBJ1-2; 10 nucleotides line up with TRBD1. The V and J ends lost 2 bases and 5 bases, in that order; junction bases with no gene match: 9. Germline values: CDR1 SGHRS, CDR2 YFSETQ. This CDR3 comprises 16 residues.

The genes are TRBV2 and TRBJ1-1; tentatively, D is TRBD1 (5 bases). Deletions cut 5 bases from V and 11 bases from J, with 18 bases between. The CDR3 has 13 amino acids. Germline lookup yields CDR1 SNHLY and CDR2 FYNNEI. The CDR3 bases are TGTGCCAGCAGTATCGGACAAAGAGCCGTGGCTTTCTTT. Translated: CASSIGQRAVAFF.

The J gene is TRBJ2-1, the V gene TRBV11-3; D perhaps matches TRBD2 (6 bases). The germline gives CDR1 SGHNT, CDR2 YENEEA. The V end lost 1 base, the J end lost 0 bases, and 10 bases lay between the germline ends. The CDR3 runs 16 residues. CDR3 sequence: CASSLGAGGSYNEQFF. The CDR3 bases are TGTGCCAGCAGCTTAGGGGCCGGGGGCTCCTACAATGAGCAGTTCTTC.

The V and J genes are TRBV15 and TRBJ1-4; D not certain. The CDR3 has 14 amino acids. V gave up 3 bases and J gave up 4 bases, with 9 bases separating them. Germline V gene data show CDR1 as LNHNV and CDR2 as YYDKDF (reference sequence). The CDR3 DNA reads as TGTGCCACCAGCAGCTGGCAAATTAATGAAAAACTGTTTTTT. This sequence encodes CATSSWQINEKLFF.